One and the same sample provided the 3 T cell receptor beta chains below, sequenced in a study of cytomegalovirus exposure and HLA in healthy donors. 60 Vbeta and 13 Jbeta primers were used in PCR. Libraries were prepared by immunoSEQ multiplex PCR; TCRdb keeps only in-frame clonotypes and omits some of them. The sample has 130,000 to 150,000 clones; nearly 80% are singletons. Input material: PBMCs. These receptors all stem from a man aged 35-49 years in good health and CMV-seropositive.

The V call is TRBV7-8, the J call TRBJ1-1; 7 bases map to TRBD1. V shed 3 bases, J shed 7 bases, and the junction held 5 bases outside the gene matches. The germline CDR1 and CDR2 sequences are SGHVS and FQNEAQ. CDR3 length equals 13 residues. CDR3: CASSFGQAREAFF. CDR3 in DNA: TGTGCCAGCAGCTTCGGACAGGCCCGTGAAGCTTTCTTT.

The chain is built from TRBV7-6 and TRBJ1-1, with TRBD1 identical over 9 bases. This CDR3 comprises 15 residues. J was trimmed by 7 bases and V by 3 bases; bases with no gene match: 9. Germline V gives CDR1 SGHVS, CDR2 FNYEAQ. The CDR3 loop is CASSLTGGTHSEAFF. The DNA of the CDR3 is TGTGCCAGCAGCTTGACAGGGGGTACCCACAGTGAAGCTTTCTTT.

The V call is TRBV18, the J call TRBJ2-7, with 8 bases that match TRBD2. Germline V gene data show CDR1 as KGHSH and CDR2 as LQKENI. Trimming took 3 bases from V and 4 from J; bases not matched to a gene: 5. The CDR3 consists of 14 residues. This CDR3 is CASSPGLGEYEQYF. The DNA for the CDR3 is TGTGCCAGCTCACCGGGACTAGGGGAATACGAGCAGTACTTC. Using reference TRBV18 and TRBJ2-7 for the parts outside the CDR3, the full variable domain is NAGVMQNPRHLVRRRGQEARLRCSPMKGHSHVYWYRQLPEEGLKFMVYLQKENIIDESGMPKERFSAEFPKEGPSILRIQQVVRGDSAAYFCASSPGLGEYEQYFGPGTRLTVT.